This TCR beta chain was sequenced during a study of identical twins (dated by TCRdb to the mid-2010s). With regard to the full study: To test whether fetal clonotypes persist, this study deep-sequenced TCR alpha and beta repertoires from monozygotic twins, from unrelated adults of various ages, and from cord blood. To rule out contamination, the twin experiments were replicated at different times with different library preparation protocols.

Turning to this clonotype: Its antigen is still unknown. No base quality information exists; no much larger clone differs at one position.

Every donor in the study was a healthy Caucasian. Three pairs of female monozygotic twins, all aged about 18 to 30 years, made up the twin cohort. Peripheral blood mononuclear cells were the source from which RNA for the TCR libraries was isolated. As encoded in the germline V gene, CDR1 is SGHRS while CDR2 is YFSETQ. Trimming takes 1 base from V and 1 base from J, and the germline ends sit 11 bases apart. CDR3 length: 15 amino acids, cysteine to phenylalanine. Solely the CDR3 DNA is kept, with 45 bases framed from the first base. To prepare the library, 5' RACE was applied. TCRdb lists the instrument as Illumina HiSeq 2000. A universal primer binding site was introduced by template switching, and a unique molecular identifier was present in the final cDNA, enabling accurate counting of TCR cDNA molecules. Specific primers in the conserved constant-segment region were used to synthesize first-strand cDNA for the TCR alpha and beta chains. Each cDNA library was double barcoded, with a SMART-Mk sample barcode plus Illumina barcodes, to control for contamination. Two successive PCR steps introduced TruSeq adapter sequences along with Illumina sample barcodes. Sequencing of the TCR alpha and beta cDNA libraries was done on the Illumina HiSeq platform using custom primers. Concerning the study's data processing: MiGEC was used to process raw reads and extract unique molecular identifiers, and MiXCR was used to find CDR3 positions. For each individual, recombination models were inferred using an EM algorithm with the repgenHMM and IGoR tools. Shared clonotypes were analyzed with the tcR package in R, and sharing was normalized by the product of cloneset sizes. To study raw recombination free of thymic and clonal selection effects, out-of-frame nonproductive sequences were analyzed. TCRdb handled the public reads itself, with Q25 trimming in fastp and clone calling in MiXCR, and kept productive beta chains. Entries are consolidated by CDR3 protein sequence, retaining the most common genes and DNA. The V and J calls follow TCRdb's processing rather than the paper's. This sample has 700,000 to 950,000 distinct CDR3 sequences in its table, and approximately 13% of those were observed once. Around 1.6% of the sample lies in the top ten.

Broad study findings and their caveats: Compared with coincidental sharing between unrelated individuals, an excess of low generation-probability sequences was observed among out-of-frame TCR alpha sequences shared between twins. Fewer insertions were carried by abundant cord blood beta clonotypes; a weaker similar trend was observed in young adult naive repertoires, while no such trend was observed in memory repertoires. Because the same donors could not be followed over many years, the conclusions relied on cross-sectional statistical analysis. In monozygotic twins, out-of-frame TCR alpha sharing was systematically underestimated by recombination models, although the models agreed with sharing between unrelated individuals. Invariant T cells such as MAIT and iNKT could partly confound zero-insertion analyses, although diverse VJ usage argued against such confounding for most clonotypes. A weaker excess of twin sharing was found in beta out-of-frame sequences because the signal-to-noise ratio was lowered by fewer shared sequences.

The data also belong to a second study, concerning yellow fever vaccine responses in identical twins. The second investigation adds: According to the authors, in identical twins the way T cells responded to vaccination appeared partly convergent and partly personalized. In the study, vaccine-responding T cell clones were precisely tracked in identical twins.

Sequenced: PBMCs. The receptor chain draws on TRBV5-1 and TRBJ1-1, with TRBD1 tentatively as D gene (5 bases match). This receptor was obtained from a woman aged 18 to 35 in good health. The nucleotide sequence reads as follows: TGCGCCAGCAGCTTGATTCTAGGGGAGAACACTGAAGCTTTCTTT. This is translated as CASSLILGENTEAFF.